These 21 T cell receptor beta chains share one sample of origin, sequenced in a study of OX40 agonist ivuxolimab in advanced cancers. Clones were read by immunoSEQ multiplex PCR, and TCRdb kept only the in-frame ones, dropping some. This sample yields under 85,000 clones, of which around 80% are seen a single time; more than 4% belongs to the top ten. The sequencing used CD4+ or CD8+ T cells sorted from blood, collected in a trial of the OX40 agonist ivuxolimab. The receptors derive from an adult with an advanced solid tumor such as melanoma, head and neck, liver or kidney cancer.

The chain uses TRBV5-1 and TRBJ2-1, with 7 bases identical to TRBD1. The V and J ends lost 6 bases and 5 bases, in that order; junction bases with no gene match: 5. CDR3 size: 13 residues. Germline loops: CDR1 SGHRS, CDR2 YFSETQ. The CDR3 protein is CASNRDSNNEQFF. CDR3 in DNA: TGCGCCAGCAACCGGGACAGCAACAATGAGCAGTTCTTC.

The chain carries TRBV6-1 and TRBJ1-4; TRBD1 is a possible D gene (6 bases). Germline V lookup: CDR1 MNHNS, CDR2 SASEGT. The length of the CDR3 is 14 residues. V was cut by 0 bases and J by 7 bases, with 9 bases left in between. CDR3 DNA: TGTGCCAGCAGTGAAGCGACAGGTTTTGAAAAACTGTTTTTT. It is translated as CASSEATGFEKLFF.

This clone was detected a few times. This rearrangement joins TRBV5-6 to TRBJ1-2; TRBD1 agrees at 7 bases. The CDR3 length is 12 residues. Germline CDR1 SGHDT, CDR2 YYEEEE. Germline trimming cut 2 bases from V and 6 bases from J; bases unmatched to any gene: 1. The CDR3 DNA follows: TGTGCCAGCAGCTTCAGGGGGAATGGCTACACCTTC. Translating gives CASSFRGNGYTF.

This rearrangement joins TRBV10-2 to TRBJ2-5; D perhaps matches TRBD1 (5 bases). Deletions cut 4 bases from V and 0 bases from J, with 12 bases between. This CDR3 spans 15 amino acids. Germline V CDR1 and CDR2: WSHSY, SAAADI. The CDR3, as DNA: TGCGCCAGCAGTGCTCAGGGCGCGTACCAAGAGACCCAGTACTTC. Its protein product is CASSAQGAYQETQYF.

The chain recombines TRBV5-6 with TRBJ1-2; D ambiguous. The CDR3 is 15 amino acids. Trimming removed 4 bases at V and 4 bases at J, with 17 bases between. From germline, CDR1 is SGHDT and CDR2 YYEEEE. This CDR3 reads CASSPDTMISYGYTF. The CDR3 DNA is TGTGCCAGCAGCCCAGACACAATGATCAGCTATGGCTACACCTTC.

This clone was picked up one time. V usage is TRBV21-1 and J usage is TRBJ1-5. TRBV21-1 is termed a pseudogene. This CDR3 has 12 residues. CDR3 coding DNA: TGTGCCAGCAGCAGGGGCAATCAGCCCCAGCATTTT. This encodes CASSRGNQPQHF.

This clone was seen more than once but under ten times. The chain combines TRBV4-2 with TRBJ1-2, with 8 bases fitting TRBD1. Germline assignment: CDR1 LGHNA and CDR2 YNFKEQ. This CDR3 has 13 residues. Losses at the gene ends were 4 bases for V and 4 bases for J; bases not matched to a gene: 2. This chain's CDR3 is CASSPDRGYGYTF. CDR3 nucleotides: TGTGCCAGCAGCCCAGACAGGGGCTATGGCTACACCTTC.

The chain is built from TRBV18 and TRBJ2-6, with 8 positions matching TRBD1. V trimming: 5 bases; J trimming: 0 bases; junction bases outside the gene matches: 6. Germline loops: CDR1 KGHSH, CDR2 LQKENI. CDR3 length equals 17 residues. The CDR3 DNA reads TGTGCCAGCTCAGAGACAGGGGCCGGCTCTGGGGCCAACGTCCTGACTTTC. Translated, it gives CASSETGAGSGANVLTF.

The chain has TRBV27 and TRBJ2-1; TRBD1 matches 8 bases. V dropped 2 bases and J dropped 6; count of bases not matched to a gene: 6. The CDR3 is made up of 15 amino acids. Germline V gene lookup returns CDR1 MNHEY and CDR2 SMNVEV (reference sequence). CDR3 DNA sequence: TGTGCCAGCAGTTTAAGGACAGGGAACGGCAATGAGCAGTTCTTC. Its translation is CASSLRTGNGNEQFF.

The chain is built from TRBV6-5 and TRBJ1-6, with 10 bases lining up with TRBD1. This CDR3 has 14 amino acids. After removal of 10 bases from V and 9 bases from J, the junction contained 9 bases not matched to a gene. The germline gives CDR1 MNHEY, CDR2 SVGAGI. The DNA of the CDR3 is TGTGCCACTCGACAGGGGGCCCTTCCTTCACCCCTCCACTTT. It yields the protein CATRQGALPSPLHF.

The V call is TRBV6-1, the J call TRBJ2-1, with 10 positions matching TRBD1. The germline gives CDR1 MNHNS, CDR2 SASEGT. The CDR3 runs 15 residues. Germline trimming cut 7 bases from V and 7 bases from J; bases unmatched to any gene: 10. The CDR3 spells CASNRGQGLENEQFF. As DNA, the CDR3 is TGTGCCAGCAACAGGGGACAGGGGTTAGAGAATGAGCAGTTCTTC.

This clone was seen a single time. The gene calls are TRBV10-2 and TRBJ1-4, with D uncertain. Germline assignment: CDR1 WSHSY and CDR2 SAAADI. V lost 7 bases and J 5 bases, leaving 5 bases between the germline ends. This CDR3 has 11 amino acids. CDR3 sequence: CASMWNEKLFF. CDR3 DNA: TGCGCCAGCATGTGGAATGAAAAACTGTTTTTT.

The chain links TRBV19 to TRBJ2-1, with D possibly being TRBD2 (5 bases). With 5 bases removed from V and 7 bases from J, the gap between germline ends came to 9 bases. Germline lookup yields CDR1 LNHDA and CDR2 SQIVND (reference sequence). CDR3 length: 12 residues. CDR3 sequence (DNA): TGTGCCAGTAGTGTATGGGAGAATGAGCAGTTCTTC. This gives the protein CASSVWENEQFF.

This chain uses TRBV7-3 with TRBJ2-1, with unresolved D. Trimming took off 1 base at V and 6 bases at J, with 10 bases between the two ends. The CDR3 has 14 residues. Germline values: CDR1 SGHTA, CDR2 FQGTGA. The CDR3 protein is CASSLRRHSNEQFF. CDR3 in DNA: TGTGCCAGCAGCTTAAGGCGGCACAGCAATGAGCAGTTCTTC.

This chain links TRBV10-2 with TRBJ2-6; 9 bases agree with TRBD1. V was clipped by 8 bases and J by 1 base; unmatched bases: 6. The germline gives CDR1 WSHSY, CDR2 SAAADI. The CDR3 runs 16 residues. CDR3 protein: CASLRDRASGANVLTF. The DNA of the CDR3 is TGCGCCAGCCTCCGGGACAGGGCTTCTGGGGCCAACGTCCTGACTTTC.

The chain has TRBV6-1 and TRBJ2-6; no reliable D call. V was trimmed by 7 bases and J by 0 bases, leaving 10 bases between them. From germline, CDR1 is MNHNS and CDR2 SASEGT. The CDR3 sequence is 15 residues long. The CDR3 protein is CASTPGDSGANVLTF. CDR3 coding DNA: TGTGCCAGCACGCCAGGTGACTCTGGGGCCAACGTCCTGACTTTC.

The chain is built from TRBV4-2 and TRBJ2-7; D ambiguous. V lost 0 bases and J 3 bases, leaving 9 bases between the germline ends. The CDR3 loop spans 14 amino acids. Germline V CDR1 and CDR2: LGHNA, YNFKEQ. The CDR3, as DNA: TGTGCCAGCAGCCAAGAAGGGCAGTTCTACGAGCAGTACTTC. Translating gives CASSQEGQFYEQYF.

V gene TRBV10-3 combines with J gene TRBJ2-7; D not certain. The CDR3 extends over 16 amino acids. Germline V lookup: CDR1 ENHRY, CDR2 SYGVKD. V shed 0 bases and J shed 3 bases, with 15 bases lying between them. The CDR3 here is CAISESVAGTDYEQYF. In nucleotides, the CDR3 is TGTGCCATCAGTGAGTCGGTGGCAGGCACCGACTACGAGCAGTACTTC.

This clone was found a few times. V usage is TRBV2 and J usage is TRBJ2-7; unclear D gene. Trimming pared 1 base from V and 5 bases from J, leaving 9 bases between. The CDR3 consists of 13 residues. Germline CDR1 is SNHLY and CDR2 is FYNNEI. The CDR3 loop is CASSEVVGDEQYF. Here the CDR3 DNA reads TGTGCCAGCAGTGAAGTTGTGGGCGACGAGCAGTACTTC. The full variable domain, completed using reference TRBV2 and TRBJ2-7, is EPEVTQTPSHQVTQMGQEVILRCVPISNHLYFYWYRQILGQKVEFLVSFYNNEISEKSEIFDDQFSVERPDGSNFTLKIRSTKLEDSAMYFCASSEVVGDEQYFGPGTRLTVT.

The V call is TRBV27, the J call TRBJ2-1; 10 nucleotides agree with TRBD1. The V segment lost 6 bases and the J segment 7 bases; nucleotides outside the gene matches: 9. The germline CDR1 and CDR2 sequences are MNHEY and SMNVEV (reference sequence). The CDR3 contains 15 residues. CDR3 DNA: TGTGCCAGCAGGACCTCCGGGACAGGGGATAATGAGCAGTTCTTC. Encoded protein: CASRTSGTGDNEQFF.

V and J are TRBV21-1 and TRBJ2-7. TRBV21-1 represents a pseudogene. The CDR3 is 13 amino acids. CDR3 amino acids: CASSKGTAYEQYF. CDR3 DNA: TGTGCCAGCAGCAAAGGGACGGCCTACGAGCAGTACTTC.